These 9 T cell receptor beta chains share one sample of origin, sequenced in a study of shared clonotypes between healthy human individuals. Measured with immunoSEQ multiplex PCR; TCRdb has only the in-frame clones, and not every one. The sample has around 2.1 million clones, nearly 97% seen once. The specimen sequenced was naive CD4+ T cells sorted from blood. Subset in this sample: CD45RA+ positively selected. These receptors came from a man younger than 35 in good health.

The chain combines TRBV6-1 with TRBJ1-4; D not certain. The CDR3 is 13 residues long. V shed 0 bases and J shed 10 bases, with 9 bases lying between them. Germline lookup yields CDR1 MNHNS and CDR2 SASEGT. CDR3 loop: CASSEAVQLKLFF. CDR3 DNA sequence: TGTGCCAGCAGTGAAGCGGTTCAGCTAAAACTGTTTTTT.

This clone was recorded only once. CDR3 residues: CASSERDSTGELFF. The DNA of the CDR3 is TGTGCCAGCAGCGAAAGGGATTCCACCGGGGAGCTGTTTTTT. V is TRBV9 and J is TRBJ2-2; no clear D gene. Germline V gene sequence: CDR1 SGDLS, CDR2 YYNGEE. The CDR3 spans 14 residues. Trimming removed 3 bases from V and 4 bases from J, with 10 bases in between.

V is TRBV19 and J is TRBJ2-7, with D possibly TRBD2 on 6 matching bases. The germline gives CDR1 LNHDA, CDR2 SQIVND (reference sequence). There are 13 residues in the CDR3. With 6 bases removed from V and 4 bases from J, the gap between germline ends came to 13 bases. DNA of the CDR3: TGTGCCAGTAGAGGCGGGAAAAGTTACGAGCAGTACTTC. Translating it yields CASRGGKSYEQYF.

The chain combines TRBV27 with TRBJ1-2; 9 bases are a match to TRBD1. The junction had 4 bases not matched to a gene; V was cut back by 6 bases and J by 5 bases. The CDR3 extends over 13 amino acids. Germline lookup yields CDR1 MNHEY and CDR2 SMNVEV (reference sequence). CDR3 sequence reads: CASRRDREYGYTF. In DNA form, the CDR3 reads TGTGCCAGCAGGAGGGACAGGGAGTATGGCTACACCTTC.

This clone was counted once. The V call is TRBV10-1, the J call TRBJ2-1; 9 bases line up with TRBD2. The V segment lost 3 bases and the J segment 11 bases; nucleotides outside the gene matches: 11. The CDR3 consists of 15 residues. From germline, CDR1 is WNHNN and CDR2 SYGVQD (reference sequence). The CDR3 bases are TGCGCCAGCAGTGATAGCGGGAGCCCTCCTAATCAGCAGTTCTTC. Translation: CASSDSGSPPNQQFF.

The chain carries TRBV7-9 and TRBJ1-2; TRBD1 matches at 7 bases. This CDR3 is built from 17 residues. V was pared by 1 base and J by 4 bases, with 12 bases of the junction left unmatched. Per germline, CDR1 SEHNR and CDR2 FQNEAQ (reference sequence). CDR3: CASSLGSDRVDGYGYTF. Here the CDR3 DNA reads TGTGCCAGCAGCTTAGGATCCGACAGGGTCGACGGCTATGGCTACACCTTC.

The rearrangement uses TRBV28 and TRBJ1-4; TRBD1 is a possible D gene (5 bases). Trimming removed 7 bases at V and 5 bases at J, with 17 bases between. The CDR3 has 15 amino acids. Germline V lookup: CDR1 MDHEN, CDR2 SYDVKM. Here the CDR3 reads CASNTIGEGNEKLFF. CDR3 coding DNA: TGTGCCAGCAACACCATAGGGGAAGGAAATGAAAAACTGTTTTTT.

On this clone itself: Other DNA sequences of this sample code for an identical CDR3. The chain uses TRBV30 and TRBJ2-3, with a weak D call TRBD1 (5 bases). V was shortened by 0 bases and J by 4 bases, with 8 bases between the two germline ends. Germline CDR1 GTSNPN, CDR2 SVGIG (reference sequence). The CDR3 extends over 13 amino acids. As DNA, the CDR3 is TGTGCCTGGAGTGTAGGCAGGGCAGATACGCAGTATTTT. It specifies CAWSVGRADTQYF.

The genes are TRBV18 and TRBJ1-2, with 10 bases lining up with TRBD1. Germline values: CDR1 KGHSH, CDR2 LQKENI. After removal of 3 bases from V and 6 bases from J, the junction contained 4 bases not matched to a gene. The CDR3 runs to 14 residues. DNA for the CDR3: TGTGCCAGCTCACCGGCCGGGACAGGGGATGGCTACACCTTC. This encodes CASSPAGTGDGYTF.